This T cell receptor (beta chain) was captured by sequencing in a study of regulatory T cells in long-lasting Graves disease. Across the whole study: For under 3 months, newly diagnosed Graves' patients had been taking antithyroid drugs.

Stated time point: newly diagnosed GD, antithyroid drugs for less than 3 months. Construction of the TCR library relied on RNA isolated from PBMCs. Arm-PCR with iRepertoire HTBI primers amplified the CDR3 regions for these TCR beta libraries. TCRdb re-analysed the multiplex PCR reads in MiXCR, keeping a single row per CDR3 protein. The repertoire holds about 240,000 distinct CDR3 sequences, with 20% to 25% as singletons. At least ten counts were recorded for this clonotype. Antigen specificity is unknown. Whole-study results and caveats: Patients with persistent disease shared 2,700 or so public clonotypes, outpacing the approximately 950 shared by new patients.

The CDR3 consists of 11 residues. Germline V gene data show CDR1 as GTSNPN and CDR2 as SVGIG (reference sequence). The V gene lost 0 bases and the J gene lost 9 bases, with 6 bases spanning the gap. Sequencing was performed on peripheral blood mononuclear cells (PBMCs), taken at new diagnosis, from a patient treated with antithyroid drugs. The rearrangement uses TRBV30 and TRBJ2-1, with D perhaps TRBD2 (5 bases). The source is a female donor with Graves disease. The CDR3: CAWSVLGEQFF. The CDR3 bases are TGTGCCTGGAGTGTACTAGGTGAGCAGTTCTTC.